A single sample gave rise to the 29 T cell receptor beta chains below, sequenced in a study of T cell changes during pregnancy in multiple sclerosis. Generated by immunoSEQ multiplex PCR, the TCRdb table keeps only in-frame clones and is missing some. This sample has tens of thousands of clones; 90% occur once, and the top ten carry roughly 0.56%. Sequenced here: CD4+ T cells from peripheral blood mononuclear cells, sampled in the third trimester of pregnancy. The receptors were gathered from a female donor in good health, enrolled as a control in a pregnancy study.

The V gene is TRBV25-1, the J gene TRBJ2-1, with D perhaps matching TRBD2 (6 bases). This CDR3 comprises 13 residues. V lost 5 bases to trimming and J lost 10 bases, with 15 bases between them. Germline V gene lookup returns CDR1 MGHDK and CDR2 SYGVNS. CDR3 protein: CASSPRLDGEQFF. The DNA for the CDR3 is TGTGCCAGCAGTCCACGACTAGATGGCGAGCAGTTCTTC.

Notes on this clone: A read error is possible here, since a much larger clone lies one base away. The V and J genes are TRBV18 and TRBJ1-1; D may be TRBD1 (5 bases). This CDR3 has 14 residues. Trimming cost V 4 bases and J 11 bases, with 20 bases left between them. The germline gives CDR1 KGHSH, CDR2 LQKENI. CDR3 sequence reads: CASSLGADPVGAFF. The CDR3 DNA follows: TGTGCCAGCTCACTAGGGGCAGACCCGGTGGGGGCTTTCTTT.

The chain employs TRBV12-2 and TRBJ2-5; the listed D gene, TRBD1, was not tested against the DNA. TRBV12-2 is marked as a pseudogene. The CDR3 totals 17 residues. The CDR3 spells CASRPTLGTGLQETQYF. The CDR3 DNA follows: TGTGCAAGTCGCCCAACTCTCGGGACAGGACTTCAAGAGACCCAGTACTTC.

The J gene is TRBJ1-4, the V gene TRBV5-1; tentatively, D is TRBD1 (5 bases). Germline CDR1 reads SGHRS; CDR2 reads YFSETQ. V lost 2 bases, J lost 3 bases, and 14 bases lay in between. CDR3 length: 16 residues. In DNA form, the CDR3 reads TGCGCCAGCAGCTTCCCCCCGGGGGGAGCTAATGAAAAACTGTTTTTT. Residues: CASSFPPGGANEKLFF.

The chain uses TRBV4-3 and TRBJ2-2; 10 nucleotides align to TRBD1. The CDR3 has 18 residues. Germline CDR1 and CDR2: LGHNA and YSLEER. After removal of 2 bases from V and 6 bases from J, the junction contained 12 bases not matched to a gene. Written as DNA, the CDR3 is TGCGCCAGCAGCCAACGCCCGACAGGGGGCAGAGGGTCCGGGGAGCTGTTTTTT. Encoded protein: CASSQRPTGGRGSGELFF.

V gene TRBV5-4 combines with J gene TRBJ2-1; no firm D call. Germline lookup yields CDR1 SGHNT and CDR2 YYREEE (reference sequence). The length of the CDR3 is 14 residues. V gave up 1 base and J gave up 5 bases, with 10 bases separating them. In DNA, the CDR3 is TGTGCCAGCAGCTTGATGACTGCGGACAATGAGCAGTTCTTC. Translating gives CASSLMTADNEQFF. Based on the CDR3 plus reference TRBV5-4 and TRBJ2-1, the full variable domain is ETGVTQSPTHLIKTRGQQVTLRCSSQSGHNTVSWYQQALGQGPQFIFQYYREEENGRGNFPPRFSGLQFPNYSSELNVNALELDDSALYLCASSLMTADNEQFFGPGTRLTVL.

This sequence joins TRBV7-2 and TRBJ1-1; no firm D call. The V gene's germline CDR1 is SGHTA and CDR2 FQGNSA. V lost 3 bases and J lost 2, with 13 bases in between. The CDR3 consists of 15 residues. The CDR3 loop is CASSFRPGPNTEAFF. In nucleotides, the CDR3 is TGTGCCAGCAGCTTTCGTCCTGGCCCCAACACTGAAGCTTTCTTT.

The chain couples TRBV6-5 to TRBJ2-1, with D tentatively TRBD1 (6 bases). Trimming removed 5 bases at V and 2 bases at J, with 13 bases between. This CDR3 is built from 15 residues. The germline V gene has CDR1 MNHEY and CDR2 SVGAGI. The CDR3 nucleotides are TGTGCCAGCAGTGCAGGGGATATGCCCTACAATGAGCAGTTCTTC. Protein product: CASSAGDMPYNEQFF.

The rearrangement joins TRBV18 to TRBJ2-5; 8 positions agree with TRBD1. The V and J ends lost 3 bases and 1 base, in that order; junction bases with no gene match: 10. Germline V gene data show CDR1 as KGHSH and CDR2 as LQKENI. The CDR3 loop spans 17 amino acids. The CDR3 spells CASSPNVLQGGQETQYF. CDR3 in DNA: TGTGCCAGCTCACCGAACGTATTACAGGGGGGCCAAGAGACCCAGTACTTC.

This clone has just one count. The DNA for the CDR3 is TGCAGCGGATCCACCGGTTCCCCCTACGAGCAGTACTTC. It specifies CSGSTGSPYEQYF. The rearrangement links TRBV29-1 to TRBJ2-7; D remains ambiguous. Germline V gives CDR1 SQVTM, CDR2 ANQGSEA. CDR3 size: 13 residues. Trimming removed 7 bases from V and 2 bases from J, with 15 bases in between.

This chain links TRBV18 with TRBJ1-3; 9 nucleotides match TRBD1. The CDR3 contains 19 residues. CDR1 and CDR2 from the germline V gene are KGHSH and LQKENI. Losses at the gene ends were 3 bases for V and 1 base for J; bases not matched to a gene: 13. The CDR3 sequence: CASSPLWTGALPSGNTIYF. The CDR3 nucleotides are TGTGCCAGCTCACCCCTATGGACAGGGGCCCTCCCTTCTGGAAACACCATATATTTT.

This clone occurred once. The V and J genes are TRBV21-1 and TRBJ2-1; TRBD2 reflects the table's D call only, with no check against the DNA. TRBV21-1 is a recognized pseudogene. CDR3 length: 14 residues. As DNA, the CDR3 is TGTGCCAGCAGCACGTCTCCACTAGTAAATGAGCAGTTCTTC. Protein sequence: CASSTSPLVNEQFF.

The chain couples TRBV18 to TRBJ2-7; 8 bases map to TRBD2. Trimming at V came to 1 base and at J to 7 bases, leaving 3 bases not matched to a gene. The CDR3 spans 13 residues. The germline V gene encodes CDR1 KGHSH and CDR2 LQKENI. The CDR3 DNA is TGTGCCAGCTCACCACAGCGGGAGAGGGAGCAGTACTTC. This encodes CASSPQREREQYF.

This chain uses TRBV7-2 with TRBJ1-2; a possible D gene is TRBD1 (5 bases). There are 16 residues in the CDR3. In germline, CDR1 is SGHTA, CDR2 FQGNSA. The V end was cut by 1 base, the J end by 7 bases, with 19 bases between. The CDR3 reads CASSLEQGRVSRGYTF. CDR3 DNA sequence: TGTGCCAGCAGCTTAGAGCAGGGAAGGGTTAGTCGTGGCTACACCTTC.

In DNA, the CDR3 is TGTGCCAGCAGCGTAGCAGTTGGGCGGGGTCTTGGGCATGAGCAGTTCTTC. This encodes CASSVAVGRGLGHEQFF. V is TRBV9 and J is TRBJ2-1, with a possible D match to TRBD2 (6 bases). Trimming left V 0 bases short and J 8 bases short, with 21 bases between. The CDR3 spans 17 residues. Germline CDR1 is SGDLS and CDR2 is YYNGEE.

The V call is TRBV27, the J call TRBJ2-1; a possible D gene is TRBD1 (6 bases). The CDR3 spans 14 residues. Germline CDR1 reads MNHEY; CDR2 reads SMNVEV (reference sequence). Trimming stripped 6 bases from V and 2 bases from J, with 11 bases between. CDR3 in amino acids: CASRAGVTYNEQFF. The CDR3, as DNA: TGTGCCAGCAGAGCAGGGGTTACCTACAATGAGCAGTTCTTC.

The J gene is TRBJ2-1, the V gene TRBV15, with D uncertain. This CDR3 comprises 12 residues. Germline V gene sequence: CDR1 LNHNV, CDR2 YYDKDF (reference sequence). V shed 6 bases and J shed 8 bases, with 11 bases lying between them. CDR3 nucleotides: TGTGCCACCAGGGCGGCGATGGATGAGCAGTTCTTC. Residues: CATRAAMDEQFF.

The chain joins TRBV11-2 to TRBJ2-3; D ambiguous. V was shortened by 4 bases and J by 0 bases, with 2 bases between the two germline ends. The CDR3 spans 12 residues. From germline, CDR1 is SGHAT and CDR2 FQNNGV. Written as DNA, the CDR3 is TGTGCCAGCAGCTCTAGCACAGATACGCAGTATTTT. Its translation: CASSSSTDTQYF.

This clone is a singleton in its sample. The V and J genes are TRBV18 and TRBJ2-7, with TRBD2 matching over 7 bases. CDR1 and CDR2 from the germline V gene are KGHSH and LQKENI. The CDR3 covers 13 residues. V shed 6 bases, J shed 0 bases, and the junction held 2 bases outside the gene matches. CDR3 in DNA: TGTGCCAGCTCCCGGGACTACTCCTACGAGCAGTACTTC. Translating gives CASSRDYSYEQYF.

The rearrangement joins TRBV7-2 to TRBJ2-5, with D perhaps matching TRBD2 (5 bases). Germline loops: CDR1 SGHTA, CDR2 FQGNSA. V was trimmed by 5 bases and J by 5 bases, leaving 12 bases between them. The CDR3 spans 13 residues. CDR3 residues: CASSPGLGETQYF. In nucleotides, the CDR3 is TGTGCCAGCAGCCCCGGACTTGGCGAGACCCAGTACTTC.

The chain is built from TRBV9 and TRBJ2-7; 16 bases line up with TRBD2. Germline CDR1 reads SGDLS; CDR2 reads YYNGEE. The V gene end was trimmed by 5 bases and the J gene end by 6 bases; junction bases not matched to a gene: 8. This CDR3 spans 16 amino acids. CDR3 DNA: TGTGCCAGCAGTGAGGGACTAGCGGGGGGGCCCGGCGAGCAGTACTTC. This translates into CASSEGLAGGPGEQYF.

This chain joins TRBV27 and TRBJ2-5; D is perhaps TRBD2 (5 bases). The CDR3 is 14 amino acids. V was trimmed by 3 bases and J by 4 bases, leaving 12 bases between them. The germline V gene encodes CDR1 MNHEY and CDR2 SMNVEV (reference sequence). The CDR3 DNA is TGTGCCAGCAGTTTGAGAGGGCGGCGAGAGACCCAGTACTTC. This codes for CASSLRGRRETQYF.

The chain has TRBV11-2 and TRBJ1-1; D possibly corresponds to TRBD1 (6 bases). Germline lookup yields CDR1 SGHAT and CDR2 FQNNGV. V was trimmed by 7 bases and J by 11 bases, leaving 14 bases between them. This CDR3 is 11 amino acids long. The CDR3 bases are TGTGCCAGCAACCCACAGGGCCCGGCTTTCTTT. Protein product: CASNPQGPAFF. Combining the CDR3 with reference TRBV11-2 and TRBJ1-1 gives the whole variable domain EAGVAQSPRYKIIEKRQSVAFWCNPISGHATLYWYQQILGQGPKLLIQFQNNGVVDDSQLPKDRFSAERLKGVDSTLKIQPAKLEDSAVYLCASNPQGPAFFGQGTRLTVV.

The chain couples TRBV29-1 to TRBJ2-2; 9 bases align to TRBD1. CDR3 size: 14 residues. CDR1 is SQVTM, CDR2 ANQGSEA, per germline. Unmatched junction bases numbered 3, after V lost 7 bases and J lost 0 bases. In DNA form, the CDR3 reads TGCAGCGCCGGACAGGGGTCGAACACCGGGGAGCTGTTTTTT. Translated, it gives CSAGQGSNTGELFF.

The chain is built from TRBV30 and TRBJ2-1; 9 bases line up with TRBD2. Germline V gene sequence: CDR1 GTSNPN, CDR2 SVGIG (reference sequence). The CDR3 is made up of 13 amino acids. Germline trimming cut 5 bases from V and 4 bases from J; bases unmatched to any gene: 3. The CDR3 loop is CAWVAGGYNEQFF. The CDR3 DNA reads as TGTGCCTGGGTGGCGGGAGGGTACAATGAGCAGTTCTTC.

The CDR3: CASSVDPPSGMSTDTQYF. The CDR3 DNA reads TGTGCCAGCAGCGTAGACCCTCCGAGCGGGATGAGCACAGATACGCAGTATTTT. The rearrangement uses TRBV9 and TRBJ2-3; TRBD2 matches 7 bases. The trim removed 0 bases at V and 0 bases at J, leaving 10 bases unmatched. Per the germline V gene, CDR1 is SGDLS and CDR2 is YYNGEE. The CDR3 is made up of 18 amino acids.

This chain joins TRBV5-5 and TRBJ1-1; D might be TRBD1 (5 bases). V was clipped by 7 bases and J by 1 base, with 14 bases between them. The CDR3 is 14 amino acids. CDR1 is SGHKS and CDR2 is YYEKEE in the germline V gene (reference sequence). The CDR3 protein is CASGRGEWNTEAFF. Here the CDR3 DNA reads TGTGCCAGCGGACGGGGGGAATGGAACACTGAAGCTTTCTTT.

This chain links TRBV5-1 with TRBJ2-2; no clear D gene. Trimming left V 4 bases short and J 2 bases short, with 12 bases between. The V gene's germline CDR1 is SGHRS and CDR2 YFSETQ. This CDR3 has 15 residues. The CDR3 is CASSALDLNTGELFF. The CDR3 region has the DNA TGCGCCAGCAGCGCCCTAGACTTAAACACCGGGGAGCTGTTTTTT.

The chain links TRBV6-6 to TRBJ2-7; 9 positions agree with TRBD2. With V trimmed by 6 bases and J by 2 bases, 11 bases remained unmatched. The CDR3 totals 16 residues. CDR1 is MNHNY and CDR2 is SVGAGI in the germline V gene (reference sequence). The CDR3 region has the DNA TGTGCCAGCAGCCCCAGTAGCGGGGGATATACCTACGAGCAGTACTTC. It specifies CASSPSSGGYTYEQYF.